Listed below are T cell receptor beta chains from one sample, sequenced in a study of T cells in Graves' hyperthyroidism and ophthalmopathy. TCRdb re-called the multiplex PCR reads through MiXCR, storing one row per CDR3 protein. Here the sample spans about 620,000 distinct CDR3 sequences, under 20% being singletons. Sequencing input: blood. These receptors originate from a woman aged 25 to 39 with Graves' hyperthyroidism. The CDR3 runs from the conserved cysteine through the conserved F or W. The D gene is left open where the match is weak. Not every row has a clone size; where given, it reads once, few, many or a size class.

j_gene,abundance,v_gene,d_gene,CDR3nt,CDR3aa
TRBJ1-4,few,TRBV9,NA,TGTGCCAGCAGCGTATGGGGGGCACCTAATGAAAAACTGTTTTTT,CASSVWGAPNEKLFF
TRBJ2-5,few,TRBV5-4,NA,TGTGCCAGCAGCTTGGAGTCACGGCCTGGGGGGGAGACCCAGTACTTC,CASSLESRPGGETQYF
TRBJ2-5,many,TRBV3-1,NA,TGTGCCAGCAGCCCAACGTCCCACCGCGAGACCCAGTACTTC,CASSPTSHRETQYF
TRBJ2-3,NA,TRBV9,NA,TGTGCCAGCAGCGTTCGACAGGCCCACACAGATACGCAGTATTTT,CASSVRQAHTDTQYF
TRBJ2-1,many,TRBV28,TRBD2,TGTGCCAGCAGTTTTCCCACTTTCGGGAGGGACTCCTACAATGAGCAGTTCTTC,CASSFPTFGRDSYNEQFF
TRBJ1-3,few,TRBV11-2,NA,TGTGCCAGCAGCTTAAGCGGGGCTGGAAACACCATATATTTT,CASSLSGAGNTIYF
TRBJ2-1,many,TRBV20-1,NA,TGCAGTGCTAGTCCGGGGGTGGAGCAGTTCTTC,CSASPGVEQFF
TRBJ2-2,many,TRBV30,TRBD2,TGTGCCTGGGATGCGGGGGACACCGGGGAGCTGTTTTTT,CAWDAGDTGELFF
TRBJ2-3,NA,TRBV11-2,TRBD2,TGTGCCAGCAGCTGGGGACTAGCGGGAGGCCACACAGATACGCAGTATTTT,CASSWGLAGGHTDTQYF
TRBJ1-1,many,TRBV20-1,NA,TGCAGTGCTAGAGAAGGGATCGTTGACACTGAAGCTTTCTTT,CSAREGIVDTEAFF
TRBJ2-1,NA,TRBV3-1,NA,TGTGCCAGCAGCCAAGACAGTCGGAATGAGCAGTTCTTC,CASSQDSRNEQFF
TRBJ2-2,many,TRBV3-1,NA,TGTGCCAGCAGCCAAGATCAATGGGGGGAGCTGTTTTTT,CASSQDQWGELFF
TRBJ1-1,many,TRBV2,NA,TGTGCCAGCAGCCGCACTGAAGCTTTCTTT,CASSRTEAFF
TRBJ1-1,many,TRBV11-2,NA,TGTGCCAGCAGCTTAGCCCCTATAACCCCGGGCTTCTTT,CASSLAPITPGFF
TRBJ2-5,few,TRBV24-1,NA,TGTGCCACCAGTGTTTCCGCGAGAGGGCTGGGGGAGACCCAGTACTTC,CATSVSARGLGETQYF
TRBJ2-2,NA,TRBV5-6,TRBD1,TGTGCCAGCAGCTTGATGGCGACAGGGGCCACCGGGGAGCTGTTTTTT,CASSLMATGATGELFF
TRBJ1-6,NA,TRBV12-3/TRBV12-4,NA,TGTGCCAGCAGTCCGACAGGACCTAATTCACCCCTCCACTTT,CASSPTGPNSPLHF
TRBJ2-7,many,TRBV20-1,NA,TGCAGTGCTAGAGATAATATGTACGAGCAGTACTTC,CSARDNMYEQYF
TRBJ2-5,few,TRBV7-8,NA,TGTGCCAGCAGCTTAGGCGCCTATACCGGTTACCAAGAGACCCAGTACTTC,CASSLGAYTGYQETQYF
TRBJ2-7,few,TRBV5-6,NA,TGTGCCAGCAGCCTCGGGACACTCGGACCCGGGGAGCAGTACTTC,CASSLGTLGPGEQYF
TRBJ2-5,many,TRBV11-1,NA,TGTGCCAGCAGCTGGGCCGGGAACTATCAAGAGACCCAGTACTTC,CASSWAGNYQETQYF
TRBJ1-5,NA,TRBV30,NA,TGTGTCTGGAGTGTCAGCAATCAGCCCCAGCATTTT,CVWSVSNQPQHF
TRBJ1-1,NA,TRBV6-2/TRBV6-3,NA,TGTGCCACGAAGCCTCAGGGAAGGGGAACTGAAGCTTTCTTT,CATKPQGRGTEAFF
TRBJ2-7,NA,TRBV28,TRBD1,TGTGCCAGCAACCCAACTAGGGACAGGGCGTACGAGCAGTACTTC,CASNPTRDRAYEQYF
TRBJ2-3,many,TRBV28,NA,TGTGCCAGCAGTAGCATCACAAGCACAGATACGCAGTATTTT,CASSSITSTDTQYF
TRBJ2-7,NA,TRBV5-1,TRBD2,TGCGCCAGCAGCTTCGGGGGGGGCGGTGAGCAGTACTTC,CASSFGGGGEQYF
TRBJ1-1,many,TRBV7-2,NA,TGTGCCAGCAGCTTAGGCAGGAGGAACACTGAAGCTTTCTTT,CASSLGRRNTEAFF
TRBJ1-5,NA,TRBV28,NA,TGTGCCAGCAGTCTAGGAGACAGGCCCGATCAGCCCCAGCATTTT,CASSLGDRPDQPQHF
TRBJ2-5,many,TRBV12-3/TRBV12-4,NA,TGTGCCAGCAGTCTGGGACCCCACCAAGAGACCCAGTACTTC,CASSLGPHQETQYF
TRBJ2-2,NA,TRBV20-1,NA,TGCAGTGCTAGAGATCGAACTAGAGGGCTTTCCCGTACCGGGGAGCTGTTTTTT,CSARDRTRGLSRTGELFF
TRBJ1-2,many,TRBV7-2,NA,TGTGCCAGCAGCTTCGCGGGGGACTATGGCTACACCTTC,CASSFAGDYGYTF
TRBJ2-3,few,TRBV9,NA,TGTGCCAGCAGCGTAGTTGGGTCCTACGCTAGCACAGATACGCAGTATTTT,CASSVVGSYASTDTQYF
TRBJ2-1,many,TRBV27,TRBD1,TGTGCCAGCAGTTTACAGGGGGAGATCTACAATGAGCAGTTCTTC,CASSLQGEIYNEQFF
TRBJ1-2,many,TRBV6-6,NA,TGTGCCAGCAGTTACTCGGAGGTTAACTATGGCTACACCTTC,CASSYSEVNYGYTF
TRBJ2-5,few,TRBV15,NA,TGTGCCACCAGCAAGAAGTTGGGCCAAGAGACCCAGTACTTC,CATSKKLGQETQYF
TRBJ2-5,many,TRBV7-9,NA,TGTGCCAGCAGCCGCGCCGGCCTGGAGACCCAGTACTTC,CASSRAGLETQYF
TRBJ1-1,NA,TRBV19,NA,TGTGCCAGTAGTACCACCAGGAGGGGACGGGAGAACACTGAAGCTTTCTTT,CASSTTRRGRENTEAFF
TRBJ1-5,NA,TRBV30,NA,TGTGCCGGTGGTCTAAGTGACGGCAATCAGCCCCAGCATTTT,CAGGLSDGNQPQHF
TRBJ2-1,many,TRBV3-1,NA,TGTGCCAGCAGCCGAGGCGCCTACAATGAGCAGTTCTTC,CASSRGAYNEQFF
TRBJ2-1,few,TRBV20-1,TRBD1,TGCAGTGCCCCACCGGGACAGGGGGCCCTAGCGGACCTCTACAATGAGCAGTTCTTC,CSAPPGQGALADLYNEQFF
TRBJ2-1,many,TRBV12-3/TRBV12-4,NA,TGTGCCAGCAGAACCGGGACTGAGCAGTTCTTC,CASRTGTEQFF
TRBJ2-5,NA,TRBV19,TRBD1,TGTGCCAGTAGTAGCCCGACAGGGGAACAAGAGACCCAGTACTTC,CASSSPTGEQETQYF
TRBJ1-5,NA,TRBV27,NA,TGTGCCAGCACCACGGGAATACAGCCCCAGCATTTT,CASTTGIQPQHF
TRBJ2-3,few,TRBV6-1,NA,TGTGCCGTAGGGGGGCCCCAGGACACAGATACGCAGTATTTT,CAVGGPQDTDTQYF
TRBJ2-6,few,TRBV9,TRBD1,TGTGCCAGCAGCGTAGGACAGGGAAGCGGGGCCAACGTCCTGACTTTC,CASSVGQGSGANVLTF
TRBJ2-2,NA,TRBV6-1,NA,TGTGCCAGCAGTGAATCCAGGGGCTCGAACACCGGGGAGCTGTTTTTT,CASSESRGSNTGELFF
TRBJ1-2,few,TRBV19,TRBD1,TGTGCCAGTAGGAGACGAAGACAGGGGAACGATGGCTACACCTTC,CASRRRRQGNDGYTF
TRBJ2-1,many,TRBV3-1,NA,TGTGCCAGCAGCCAAACGGGAGCGAGGGGTGGCTCCTACAATGAGCAGTTCTTC,CASSQTGARGGSYNEQFF
TRBJ1-5,many,TRBV20-1,NA,TGCAGTGCTACCCAGGGAGGAAGACAGCCCCAGCATTTT,CSATQGGRQPQHF
TRBJ2-1,NA,TRBV18,NA,TGTGCCAGCTCCCCCGGGACTCTCCACAATGAGCAGTTCTTC,CASSPGTLHNEQFF
TRBJ2-3,many,TRBV20-1,NA,TGCAGTGCTGGACGGGACTCATCAGATACGCAGTATTTT,CSAGRDSSDTQYF